One sample yielded the 21 T cell receptor beta chains listed below, sequenced in a study of Tregs in tolerant kidney transplant recipients. Clones were sequenced by immunoSEQ multiplex PCR, and TCRdb holds only the in-frame ones, with some missing. The sample has some 100,000 clones; 85% to 95% are singletons. The sequenced sample consisted of CD4+ T cells from blood. The receptors come from a human donor in good health.

Details on this clone: One junction end does not reproduce the germline sequence, and a read error may be involved. The chain joins TRBV5-5 to TRBJ1-5; a possible D gene is TRBD1 (5 bases). The CDR3 has 14 amino acids. Germline V gene data show CDR1 as SGHKS and CDR2 as YYEKEE (reference sequence). The CDR3 region is CASRLGVDNQPQHF. CDR3 coding DNA: TGTGCCAGCAGATTGGGGGTCGACAATCAGCCCCAGCATTTT.

V is TRBV6-1 and J is TRBJ2-7; 10 bases line up with TRBD2. J was trimmed by 7 bases and V by 1 base; bases with no gene match: 10. From germline, CDR1 is MNHNS and CDR2 SASEGT. CDR3 length: 16 residues. CDR3 nucleotides: TGTGCCAGCAGTGAAGAGGTGCTAGCGGGAGATCGGGAGCAGTACTTC. This sequence encodes CASSEEVLAGDREQYF.

V usage is TRBV5-1 and J usage is TRBJ1-4; no clear D. The CDR3 runs to 14 residues. V was trimmed by 0 bases and J by 4 bases, leaving 7 bases between them. CDR1 is SGHRS, CDR2 YFSETQ, per germline. This CDR3 is CASSLGAGNEKLFF. DNA of the CDR3: TGCGCCAGCAGCTTGGGGGCGGGTAATGAAAAACTGTTTTTT.

The chain links TRBV4-1 to TRBJ2-7; TRBD2 matches at 12 bases. Trimming removed 6 bases from V and 3 bases from J; junction bases left unmatched: 6. Germline-derived CDR1 and CDR2 are MGHRA and YSYEKL. CDR3 length equals 15 residues. The CDR3 nucleotides read TGCGCCAGCAGACTCGGACTAGCGGGGATCTACGAGCAGTACTTC. Its translation: CASRLGLAGIYEQYF.

The rearrangement uses TRBV6-6 and TRBJ2-2; possible D gene TRBD1, 6 bases. Trimming removed 10 bases at V and 3 bases at J, with 18 bases between. The CDR3 totals 15 residues. The germline V gene encodes CDR1 MNHNY and CDR2 SVGAGI (reference sequence). This chain's CDR3 is CAIRGQTADTGELFF. CDR3 nucleotide sequence: TGTGCCATCCGAGGACAGACAGCGGACACCGGGGAGCTGTTTTTT.

This chain joins TRBV6-4 and TRBJ2-3; 16 bases match TRBD2. The CDR3 sequence is 17 residues long. Germline loops: CDR1 MRHNA, CDR2 SNTAGT. The junction had 10 bases not matched to a gene; V was cut back by 7 bases and J by 6 bases. The CDR3 sequence: CASIPGTSGRAWDTQYF. The DNA for the CDR3 is TGTGCCAGCATCCCCGGGACTAGCGGGAGGGCCTGGGATACGCAGTATTTT.

V is TRBV5-8 and J is TRBJ1-6, with 10 bases aligning to TRBD1. CDR1 SGHTS and CDR2 YDEGEE come from the germline V gene. V lost 5 bases and J lost 9; bases outside the gene matches: 5. The CDR3 is 14 residues long. The chain's CDR3 is CASSLWTGGSPLHF. The DNA of the CDR3 is TGTGCCAGCAGTTTGTGGACAGGGGGTTCACCCCTCCACTTT.

This sequence joins TRBV29-1 and TRBJ2-7, with D perhaps matching TRBD1 (5 bases). The V gene lost 4 bases and the J gene lost 5 bases, with 12 bases spanning the gap. From germline, CDR1 is SQVTM and CDR2 ANQGSEA. CDR3 size: 12 residues. The CDR3 spells CSVVGQGDEQYF. CDR3 sequence (DNA): TGCAGCGTTGTAGGGCAGGGCGACGAGCAGTACTTC.

This chain connects TRBV6-6 to TRBJ2-1; 8 nucleotides agree with TRBD2. CDR1 and CDR2 from the germline V gene are MNHNY and SVGAGI (reference sequence). The CDR3 has 15 residues. After removal of 6 bases from V and 4 bases from J, the junction contained 8 bases not matched to a gene. The CDR3 bases are TGTGCCAGCAGCTACGAGGGACTAGGGTACAATGAGCAGTTCTTC. Its protein product is CASSYEGLGYNEQFF.

The chain uses TRBV5-1 and TRBJ1-2, with 8 bases fitting TRBD1. V lost 7 bases, J lost 4 bases, and 9 bases stayed unmatched. The CDR3 sequence is 14 residues long. The V gene's germline CDR1 is SGHRS and CDR2 YFSETQ. Here the CDR3 reads CASSRGQAAYGYTF. The CDR3 nucleotides read TGCGCCAGCTCCCGGGGACAGGCGGCCTATGGCTACACCTTC.

CDR3 DNA sequence: TGTGCCAGCATTAGGACTAGCGGGAGCTACGAGCAGTACTTC. It encodes CASIRTSGSYEQYF. V usage is TRBV27 and J usage is TRBJ2-7; 13 positions agree with TRBD2. J was trimmed by 3 bases and V by 7 bases; bases with no gene match: 3. CDR3 length: 14 amino acids. Germline loops: CDR1 MNHEY, CDR2 SMNVEV (reference sequence).

This chain uses TRBV6-1 with TRBJ2-1, with 7 bases matching TRBD1. Germline CDR1 is MNHNS and CDR2 is SASEGT. V gave up 5 bases and J gave up 4 bases; unmatched junction bases: 2. The CDR3 has 13 residues. The CDR3 region has the DNA TGTGCCAGCAGTCGACAGGGATACAATGAGCAGTTCTTC. It specifies CASSRQGYNEQFF.

The rearrangement links TRBV21-1 to TRBJ1-4; the table's D call of TRBD1 was not tested on the DNA. TRBV21-1 constitutes a pseudogene. The CDR3 covers 17 residues. This chain's CDR3 is CASSKGMATDSNEKLFF. The CDR3 region has the DNA TGTGCCAGCAGCAAAGGCATGGCGACAGATTCTAATGAAAAACTGTTTTTT.

V usage is TRBV11-2 and J usage is TRBJ1-1; a possible D gene is TRBD1 (5 bases). In germline, CDR1 is SGHAT, CDR2 FQNNGV. The CDR3 is made up of 15 amino acids. The V end lost 4 bases, the J end lost 3 bases, and 15 bases lay between the germline ends. The CDR3 sequence: CASSSRGGSYTEAFF. The CDR3 DNA follows: TGTGCCAGCAGCTCCCGTGGGGGGTCTTACACTGAAGCTTTCTTT. Based on the CDR3 plus reference TRBV11-2 and TRBJ1-1, the full variable domain is EAGVAQSPRYKIIEKRQSVAFWCNPISGHATLYWYQQILGQGPKLLIQFQNNGVVDDSQLPKDRFSAERLKGVDSTLKIQPAKLEDSAVYLCASSSRGGSYTEAFFGQGTRLTVV.

The V gene is TRBV11-2, the J gene TRBJ2-1; perhaps D is TRBD1 or TRBD2 (6 bases each). Germline CDR1 and CDR2: SGHAT and FQNNGV. The length of the CDR3 is 13 residues. V dropped 7 bases and J dropped 6 bases, with 13 bases sitting between them. CDR3: CASTPGAFNEQFF. As DNA, the CDR3 is TGTGCCAGCACCCCGGGGGCATTCAATGAGCAGTTCTTC.

The V and J genes are TRBV11-2 and TRBJ2-2; TRBD2 aligns across 8 bases. The CDR3 runs 15 residues. Germline V gives CDR1 SGHAT, CDR2 FQNNGV. The ends lost 5 bases at V and 4 bases at J; junction bases unmatched: 6. The CDR3 reads CASSLSGSSTGELFF. CDR3 sequence (DNA): TGTGCCAGCAGCCTCAGCGGGAGTAGCACCGGGGAGCTGTTTTTT.

This chain links TRBV19 with TRBJ2-3; TRBD1 might be the D (6 bases). CDR3 length: 15 residues. CDR1 LNHDA and CDR2 SQIVND come from the germline V gene (reference sequence). The germline V and J ends were trimmed by 4 bases and 5 bases, with 16 bases remaining between them. The CDR3 loop reads CASSSLAAGEDTQYF. The CDR3 DNA sequence: TGTGCCAGTAGTAGTTTGGCGGCAGGGGAAGATACGCAGTATTTT.

This clone was detected once. The chain combines TRBV18 with TRBJ1-1; 8 bases line up with TRBD1. V was pared by 3 bases and J by 11 bases, with 11 bases of the junction left unmatched. The germline V gene has CDR1 KGHSH and CDR2 LQKENI. The CDR3 runs 14 residues. For the CDR3, the DNA is TGTGCCAGCTCACCGGGACAGGTGGCGGGTGGGGCTTTCTTT. It specifies CASSPGQVAGGAFF.

V and J are TRBV5-1 and TRBJ2-6; a possible D gene is TRBD1 (6 bases). The CDR3 consists of 16 residues. Between the trimmed V and J ends, which lost 0 bases and 5 bases, there was a span of 12 bases. Looked up from germline, CDR1 is SGHRS and CDR2 is YFSETQ. CDR3 in DNA: TGCGCCAGCAGCTTGGCCCAGGGGTCTAGGGCCAACGTCCTGACTTTC. It codes for CASSLAQGSRANVLTF.

V gene TRBV2 combines with J gene TRBJ2-1; D not certain. This CDR3 comprises 13 residues. The germline CDR1 and CDR2 sequences are SNHLY and FYNNEI. Deletions cut 4 bases from V and 6 bases from J, with 10 bases between. CDR3: CASSVEVVNEQFF. The CDR3 DNA sequence: TGTGCCAGCAGTGTTGAGGTAGTCAATGAGCAGTTCTTC.

The chain joins TRBV18 to TRBJ1-2; D gene unclear. This CDR3 has 16 amino acids. The ends were cut back, 5 bases at V and 4 bases at J, with 20 bases in the middle. Looked up from germline, CDR1 is KGHSH and CDR2 is LQKENI. CDR3: CASSSVLNSYSYGYTF. In nucleotides, the CDR3 is TGTGCCAGCTCATCTGTCCTCAATAGCTACAGCTATGGCTACACCTTC.